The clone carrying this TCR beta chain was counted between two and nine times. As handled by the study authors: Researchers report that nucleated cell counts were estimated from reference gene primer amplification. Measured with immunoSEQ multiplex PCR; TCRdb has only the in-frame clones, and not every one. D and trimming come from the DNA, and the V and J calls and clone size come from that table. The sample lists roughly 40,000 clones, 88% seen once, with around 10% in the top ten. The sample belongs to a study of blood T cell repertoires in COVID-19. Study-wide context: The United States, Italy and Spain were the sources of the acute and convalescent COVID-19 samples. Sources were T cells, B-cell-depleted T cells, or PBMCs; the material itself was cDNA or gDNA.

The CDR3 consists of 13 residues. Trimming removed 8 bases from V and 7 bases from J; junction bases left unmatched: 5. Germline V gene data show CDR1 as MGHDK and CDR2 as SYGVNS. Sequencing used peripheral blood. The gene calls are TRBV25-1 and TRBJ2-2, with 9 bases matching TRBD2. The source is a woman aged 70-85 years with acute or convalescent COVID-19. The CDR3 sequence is CASRTSVDGELFF. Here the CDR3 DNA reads TGTGCCAGCCGGACTAGCGTTGACGGGGAGCTGTTTTTT.